These 20 T cell receptor beta chains were all obtained from the same sample, sequenced in a study of blood T cell repertoires in COVID-19. Generated by immunoSEQ multiplex PCR, the TCRdb table keeps only in-frame clones and is missing some. The data show some 380,000 clones, approximately 85% seen once. Sequenced sample: PBMCs or T cells enriched from blood (not recorded which). The receptors shown here come from a woman between 35 and 50 years old with acute COVID-19.

The CDR3: CASSTGQGRIGELFF. CDR3 DNA: TGCGCCAGCAGCACGGGACAGGGACGGATCGGGGAGCTGTTTTTT. This chain links TRBV5-1 with TRBJ2-2; 9 bases are shared with TRBD1. Germline CDR1 reads SGHRS; CDR2 reads YFSETQ. There are 15 residues in the CDR3. After removal of 4 bases from V and 7 bases from J, the junction contained 8 bases not matched to a gene.

The chain uses TRBV4-2 and TRBJ1-5; the match to TRBD1 covers 8 bases. The CDR3 is made up of 13 amino acids. V lost 3 bases and J lost 5; bases outside the gene matches: 0. Germline V lookup: CDR1 LGHNA, CDR2 YNFKEQ. For the CDR3, the DNA is TGTGCCAGCAGCCAGGACAGGGATCAGCCCCAGCATTTT. Translation gives CASSQDRDQPQHF.

This chain connects TRBV30 to TRBJ2-6; D may be TRBD2 (5 bases). The CDR3 loop spans 16 amino acids. Trimming shortened V by 0 bases and J by 2 bases, and 11 bases separated the two germline ends. The V gene's germline CDR1 is GTSNPN and CDR2 SVGIG (reference sequence). CDR3 amino acids: CAWSVSGSPGANVLTF. The CDR3 bases are TGTGCCTGGAGTGTGTCGGGGTCCCCTGGGGCCAACGTCCTGACTTTC. Drawing the rest from reference TRBV30 and TRBJ2-6, the complete variable domain is SQTIHQWPATLVQPVGSPLSLECTVEGTSNPNLYWYRQAAGRGLQLLFYSVGIGQISSEVPQNLSASRPQDRQFILSSKKLLLSDSGFYLCAWSVSGSPGANVLTFGAGSRLTVL.

The rearrangement links TRBV9 to TRBJ2-7, with 9 positions matching TRBD1. Germline CDR1 and CDR2: SGDLS and YYNGEE. V shed 3 bases and J 1 base; nucleotides not matched to a gene: 5. The CDR3 is made up of 15 amino acids. CDR3 DNA sequence: TGTGCCAGCAGCGATGGGACAGGGCAGTCCTACGAGCAGTACTTC. The encoded protein is CASSDGTGQSYEQYF.

The rearrangement joins TRBV5-1 to TRBJ1-2; 9 bases are shared with TRBD1. V lost 3 bases and J lost 8; bases outside the gene matches: 14. Germline values: CDR1 SGHRS, CDR2 YFSETQ. The CDR3 spans 16 residues. This chain's CDR3 is CASSWDPGQGMIGYTF. In DNA, the CDR3 is TGCGCCAGCAGCTGGGATCCGGGACAGGGAATGATCGGCTACACCTTC.

The chain couples TRBV5-1 to TRBJ1-5, with 8 bases identical to TRBD1. The CDR3 spans 15 residues. Looked up from germline, CDR1 is SGHRS and CDR2 is YFSETQ. The V gene end was trimmed by 2 bases and the J gene end by 5 bases; junction bases not matched to a gene: 6. The CDR3 reads CASSLEGQGDQPQHF. The CDR3 coding sequence is TGCGCCAGCAGCTTAGAAGGACAGGGAGATCAGCCCCAGCATTTT. The entire variable domain, with the rest obtained from reference TRBV5-1 and TRBJ1-5, is as follows: KAGVTQTPRYLIKTRGQQVTLSCSPISGHRSVSWYQQTPGQGLQFLFEYFSETQRNKGNFPGRFSGRQFSNSRSEMNVSTLELGDSALYLCASSLEGQGDQPQHFGDGTRLSIL.

Concerning this clone itself: A junction end diverges from the germline sequence, so it may reflect a read error. V and J are TRBV5-1 and TRBJ1-6; D gene uncertain. Germline loops: CDR1 SGHRS, CDR2 YFSETQ. This CDR3 spans 13 amino acids. This CDR3 reads CASRLDGNSPLHF. The CDR3 bases are TGCGCCAGCAGGTTGGACGGGAATTCACCCCTCCACTTT.

This chain connects TRBV7-9 to TRBJ2-2; 14 bases map to TRBD2. Germline CDR1 SEHNR, CDR2 FQNEAQ (reference sequence). The V gene end was trimmed by 5 bases and the J gene end by 0 bases; junction bases not matched to a gene: 2. The CDR3 is 17 residues long. The CDR3 region is CASSPTSGGANTGELFF. DNA for the CDR3: TGTGCCAGCAGCCCGACTAGCGGGGGGGCGAACACCGGGGAGCTGTTTTTT.

With regard to this clone: This CDR3 is also generated by other DNA sequences in the sample. The V and J genes are TRBV18 and TRBJ2-5, with 7 bases aligning to TRBD1. The germline V gene encodes CDR1 KGHSH and CDR2 LQKENI. This CDR3 has 13 residues. J gave up 2 bases and V 3 bases, and 0 bases lay outside the gene matches. The CDR3: CASSPGQQETQYF. The CDR3 coding sequence is TGTGCCAGCTCACCGGGACAGCAAGAGACCCAGTACTTC.

The chain has TRBV19 and TRBJ1-1; maybe TRBD1 (6 bases). V gave up 5 bases and J gave up 1 base, with 11 bases separating them. Germline CDR1 reads LNHDA; CDR2 reads SQIVND (reference sequence). This CDR3 has 14 amino acids. The CDR3 DNA is TGTGCCAGTAGTGTCGGGACACCGAACACTGAAGCTTTCTTT. It yields the protein CASSVGTPNTEAFF.

This chain uses TRBV6-2 or TRBV6-3 with TRBJ2-2; tentatively, D is TRBD1 (5 bases). The V end was cut by 3 bases, the J end by 4 bases, with 9 bases between. Germline V gene data show CDR1 as MNHEY and CDR2 as SVGEGT. The CDR3 extends over 14 amino acids. The DNA of the CDR3 is TGTGCCAGCAGTTATCGTGGGGCCACCGGGGAGCTGTTTTTT. The encoded protein is CASSYRGATGELFF.

V gene TRBV6-4 combines with J gene TRBJ1-3; D unclear. The germline gives CDR1 MRHNA, CDR2 SNTAGT. This CDR3 spans 14 amino acids. Trimming stripped 8 bases from V and 0 bases from J, with 11 bases between. This chain's CDR3 is CASGPRTSGNTIYF. CDR3 in DNA: TGTGCCAGCGGCCCCCGAACCTCTGGAAACACCATATATTTT.

The chain employs TRBV5-1 and TRBJ1-2; 7 nucleotides align to TRBD1. Germline V gene data show CDR1 as SGHRS and CDR2 as YFSETQ. The V segment lost 0 bases and the J segment 1 base; nucleotides outside the gene matches: 3. The CDR3 contains 15 residues. For the CDR3, the DNA is TGCGCCAGCAGCTTGGGGGGACAGATTAACTATGGCTACACCTTC. Its protein product is CASSLGGQINYGYTF.

In DNA form, the CDR3 reads TGCGCCAGCAGCTTGTCCGGACAGTCTAATGAAAAACTGTTTTTT. It codes for CASSLSGQSNEKLFF. The chain couples TRBV5-1 to TRBJ1-4; maybe TRBD1 (6 bases). Trimming pared 1 base from V and 3 bases from J, leaving 10 bases between. The CDR3 totals 15 residues. Germline V lookup: CDR1 SGHRS, CDR2 YFSETQ.

This clone was seen more than once but under ten times. This chain connects TRBV7-9 to TRBJ2-2, with 8 bases identical to TRBD1. V trimming: 5 bases; J trimming: 3 bases; junction bases outside the gene matches: 5. The length of the CDR3 is 15 residues. Germline V gives CDR1 SEHNR, CDR2 FQNEAQ (reference sequence). CDR3 in DNA: TGTGCCAGCAGCCCCAGGACAGGGCACACCGGGGAGCTGTTTTTT. It translates to CASSPRTGHTGELFF.

The chain is built from TRBV9 and TRBJ2-5; D possibly corresponds to TRBD1 (5 bases). This CDR3 comprises 15 residues. Trimming took off 0 bases at V and 2 bases at J, with 11 bases between the two ends. Germline values: CDR1 SGDLS, CDR2 YYNGEE. For the CDR3, the DNA is TGTGCCAGCAGCGTAGAAGGGCAGGGACAAGAGACCCAGTACTTC. Residues: CASSVEGQGQETQYF.

The rearrangement joins TRBV5-4 to TRBJ2-2; TRBD2 matches at 7 bases. The CDR3 covers 16 residues. V gave up 4 bases and J gave up 3 bases; unmatched junction bases: 9. Germline V lookup: CDR1 SGHNT, CDR2 YYREEE (reference sequence). DNA of the CDR3: TGTGCCAGCAGCGACCGGGACCGGGGGGACACCGGGGAGCTGTTTTTT. It is translated as CASSDRDRGDTGELFF.

This clone came up once. The CDR3 here is CSVPGGREAFF. DNA of the CDR3: TGCAGTGTCCCGGGGGGACGAGAAGCTTTCTTT. The chain has TRBV20-1 and TRBJ1-1; D is perhaps TRBD1 (5 bases). The CDR3 loop spans 11 amino acids. V was cut by 7 bases and J by 8 bases, with 14 bases left in between. The germline gives CDR1 DFQATT, CDR2 SNEGSKA (reference sequence).

This clone was counted a few times. This chain joins TRBV7-9 and TRBJ2-3; 10 positions match TRBD2. V dropped 3 bases and J dropped 9; count of bases not matched to a gene: 9. Germline CDR1 and CDR2: SEHNR and FQNEAQ (reference sequence). The CDR3 has 15 amino acids. The CDR3 DNA sequence: TGTGCCAGCAGCTTTACTAGCGGGGACGAATCCACGCAGTATTTT. This translates into CASSFTSGDESTQYF.

The genes are TRBV3-1 (or the pseudogene TRBV3-2) and TRBJ2-5; 9 positions agree with TRBD2. Trimming cost V 6 bases and J 4 bases; bases outside gene matches: 9. The CDR3 sequence is 15 residues long. Per the germline V gene, CDR1 is LGHDT and CDR2 is YNNKEL (reference sequence). The DNA for the CDR3 is TGTGCCAGCAGACACCTAGCGGGGAAGGGAGAGACCCAGTACTTC. This codes for CASRHLAGKGETQYF.